The 17 T cell receptor beta chains below were found in one sample sequenced in a study of cytomegalovirus exposure and HLA in healthy donors. Use of 60 Vbeta and 13 Jbeta primers characterized the PCR. Clones were read by immunoSEQ multiplex PCR, and TCRdb kept only the in-frame ones, dropping some. This table has under 130,000 clones, around 80% appearing once. The sample taken for sequencing was PBMCs. The receptor set was obtained from a man in his thirties or forties in good health and CMV-seropositive.

This clone was observed a handful of times. The V call is TRBV27, the J call TRBJ1-6; 10 positions match TRBD1. Germline loops: CDR1 MNHEY, CDR2 SMNVEV (reference sequence). The V segment lost 4 bases and the J segment 10 bases; nucleotides outside the gene matches: 7. This CDR3 is 15 amino acids long. The CDR3 nucleotides read TGTGCCAGCAGTTCTCGAGGGACAGGGGTCTCACCCCTCCACTTT. It yields the protein CASSSRGTGVSPLHF.

V and J are TRBV5-1 and TRBJ2-5, with TRBD1 matching 9 bases. V shed 4 bases and J 5 bases; nucleotides not matched to a gene: 9. The CDR3 has 15 amino acids. Germline loops: CDR1 SGHRS, CDR2 YFSETQ. Here the CDR3 reads CASSPGTGRTETQYF. CDR3 coding DNA: TGCGCCAGCAGCCCGGGGACAGGGAGGACGGAGACCCAGTACTTC.

This rearrangement joins TRBV14 to TRBJ2-7, with D perhaps matching TRBD1 (6 bases). Germline V CDR1 and CDR2: SGHDN, FVKESK. V lost 0 bases, J lost 5 bases, and 14 bases lay in between. This CDR3 spans 15 amino acids. The CDR3 DNA reads as TGTGCCAGCAGCCAAGATGTTTGGACAGTTGACGAGCAGTACTTC. Translation gives CASSQDVWTVDEQYF. Looking up the rest from reference TRBV14 and TRBJ2-7 gives the full variable domain: EAGVTQFPSHSVIEKGQTVTLRCDPISGHDNLYWYRRVMGKEIKFLLHFVKESKQDESGMPNNRFLAERTGGTYSTLKVQPAELEDSGVYFCASSQDVWTVDEQYFGPGTRLTVT.

V usage is TRBV6-6 and J usage is TRBJ1-5; tentative D call: TRBD1 (5 bases). The CDR3 loop spans 13 amino acids. Trimming left V 6 bases short and J 4 bases short, with 10 bases between. Germline CDR1 is MNHNY and CDR2 is SVGAGI (reference sequence). As DNA, the CDR3 is TGTGCCAGCAGCCTCGACAGTAATCAGCCCCAGCATTTT. Translating gives CASSLDSNQPQHF.

This clone showed up just a few times. This chain uses TRBV2 with TRBJ1-1; D possibly corresponds to TRBD1 (5 bases). V dropped 10 bases and J dropped 4 bases, with 19 bases sitting between them. The CDR3 totals 14 residues. From germline, CDR1 is SNHLY and CDR2 FYNNEI. CDR3 amino acids: CATPQGAQGTEAFF. The CDR3 DNA sequence: TGTGCCACCCCTCAAGGGGCTCAGGGCACTGAAGCTTTCTTT.

The chain joins TRBV7-9 to TRBJ1-1; no definite D call. Germline CDR1 and CDR2: SEHNR and FQNEAQ (reference sequence). V was trimmed by 4 bases and J by 12 bases, leaving 12 bases between them. This CDR3 region has 11 residues. CDR3 loop: CASSSVLRTFF. The CDR3 coding sequence is TGTGCCAGCAGCTCGGTCCTCAGGACTTTCTTT.

This clone occurred a few times. The J gene is TRBJ1-4, the V gene TRBV5-8, with D unresolved. The CDR3 consists of 15 residues. The V gene lost 0 bases and the J gene lost 6 bases, with 12 bases spanning the gap. Germline V gene data show CDR1 as SGHTS and CDR2 as YDEGEE. This CDR3 is CASSLVPYGDEKLFF. DNA of the CDR3: TGTGCCAGCAGCTTGGTGCCCTACGGGGATGAAAAACTGTTTTTT.

This chain links TRBV7-2 with TRBJ2-7; tentative D call: TRBD1 (5 bases). Per germline, CDR1 SGHTA and CDR2 FQGNSA. Trimming took 3 bases from V and 7 from J, leaving 13 bases between them. CDR3 length: 13 residues. CDR3 sequence: CASSFVGAREQYF. The CDR3 region has the DNA TGTGCCAGCAGCTTCGTAGGGGCTCGAGAGCAGTACTTC.

The chain couples TRBV6-1 to TRBJ1-6; 7 positions agree with TRBD1. The CDR3 contains 14 residues. The V gene's germline CDR1 is MNHNS and CDR2 SASEGT. V lost 4 bases to trimming and J lost 9 bases; unmatched junction nucleotides: 6. CDR3 sequence: CASSVGQGGSPLHF. The CDR3 nucleotides are TGTGCCAGCAGTGTTGGTCAGGGGGGTTCACCCCTCCACTTT.

CDR3 nucleotides: TGCGCCAGCAGTCAATTCGAACAGGGGGCTGGTGAAAAACTGTTTTTT. Its translation is CASSQFEQGAGEKLFF. The rearrangement links TRBV23-1 to TRBJ1-4; 9 bases agree with TRBD1. TRBV23-1 is recorded as an ORF, its role being uncertain. The trim removed 1 base at V and 7 bases at J, leaving 7 bases unmatched. This CDR3 has 16 residues.

V gene TRBV6-1 combines with J gene TRBJ2-7; D call uncertain. This CDR3 region has 11 residues. Trimming removed 4 bases from V and 4 bases from J, with 5 bases in between. Germline V CDR1 and CDR2: MNHNS, SASEGT. The CDR3 sequence: CASSALYEQYF. CDR3 sequence (DNA): TGTGCCAGCAGTGCCCTTTACGAGCAGTACTTC.

The chain joins TRBV19 to TRBJ2-5; D is perhaps TRBD1 (5 bases). CDR3 length equals 15 residues. Trimming left V 5 bases short and J 5 bases short, with 18 bases between. The germline V gene encodes CDR1 LNHDA and CDR2 SQIVND (reference sequence). The CDR3 reads CASSPSWGLRETQYF. DNA for the CDR3: TGTGCCAGTAGTCCTTCCTGGGGCCTTAGGGAGACCCAGTACTTC. The whole variable domain, filled in from reference TRBV19 and TRBJ2-5, reads DGGITQSPKYLFRKEGQNVTLSCEQNLNHDAMYWYRQDPGQGLRLIYYSQIVNDFQKGDIAEGYSVSREKKESFPLTVTSAQKNPTAFYLCASSPSWGLRETQYFGPGTRLLVL.

The gene calls are TRBV6-1 and TRBJ1-5; 10 bases align to TRBD1. CDR3 length equals 17 residues. Germline-derived CDR1 and CDR2 are MNHNS and SASEGT. J lost 1 base, V lost 4 bases, and 7 bases had no gene match. CDR3 DNA: TGTGCCAGCAGTGGGGGGACAGGGGTTTGGAGCAATCAGCCCCAGCATTTT. Translated, it gives CASSGGTGVWSNQPQHF.

This sequence joins TRBV7-6 and TRBJ1-6, with D possibly TRBD1 on 5 matching bases. From germline, CDR1 is SGHVS and CDR2 FNYEAQ. The CDR3 has 15 residues. V lost 5 bases and J lost 2, with 10 bases in between. The CDR3 nucleotides read TGTGCCAGCAGCCCCACGGGGGCCTATAATTCACCCCTCCACTTT. This translates into CASSPTGAYNSPLHF.

This clone was seen a handful of times. The CDR3 coding sequence is TGTGCCATCAGCAAGGACAGGGCGAGCAATCAGCCCCAGCATTTT. Protein: CAISKDRASNQPQHF. The chain links TRBV10-3 to TRBJ1-5; 8 positions match TRBD1. The CDR3 runs 15 residues. Germline CDR1 reads ENHRY; CDR2 reads SYGVKD. V lost 6 bases, J lost 1 base, and 5 bases stayed unmatched.

This chain joins TRBV28 and TRBJ1-4; D not certain. The V gene lost 10 bases and the J gene lost 0 bases, with 15 bases spanning the gap. Germline CDR1 is MDHEN and CDR2 is SYDVKM. The CDR3 spans 15 residues. The CDR3 DNA sequence: TGTGCCACTAAGTTGAGGCGATCAACTAATGAAAAACTGTTTTTT. This gives the protein CATKLRRSTNEKLFF.

This chain uses TRBV5-6 with TRBJ1-5; D possibly corresponds to TRBD1 (5 bases). Between the trimmed V and J ends, which lost 2 bases and 2 bases, there was a span of 11 bases. The CDR3 covers 15 residues. From germline, CDR1 is SGHDT and CDR2 YYEEEE. In DNA form, the CDR3 reads TGTGCCAGCAGCTTCGGGGGGGGACGCAATCAGCCCCAGCATTTT. This encodes CASSFGGGRNQPQHF.